The entry that follows covers one T cell receptor (beta chain) sequence. This PCR relied on a set of 60 Vbeta primers and 13 Jbeta primers. Assay used: immunoSEQ multiplex PCR; TCRdb lists only in-frame clones, some missing. The repertoire consists of over 200,000 clones, with 80% to 90% occurring once and the leading ten covering about 1%. This CDR3 comprises 13 residues. Trimming removed 5 bases from V and 10 bases from J, with 17 bases in between. Per the germline V gene, CDR1 is SGHTA and CDR2 is FQGNSA. These data are taken from a study of cytomegalovirus exposure and HLA in healthy donors. Sequencing used PBMCs. The clonotype comes from a young woman in good health and CMV-seronegative. The chain links TRBV7-2 to TRBJ1-2; D gene ambiguous. The CDR3 is CASSAWTREDYTF. The CDR3 DNA follows: TGTGCCAGCAGCGCATGGACGCGGGAGGACTACACCTTC.